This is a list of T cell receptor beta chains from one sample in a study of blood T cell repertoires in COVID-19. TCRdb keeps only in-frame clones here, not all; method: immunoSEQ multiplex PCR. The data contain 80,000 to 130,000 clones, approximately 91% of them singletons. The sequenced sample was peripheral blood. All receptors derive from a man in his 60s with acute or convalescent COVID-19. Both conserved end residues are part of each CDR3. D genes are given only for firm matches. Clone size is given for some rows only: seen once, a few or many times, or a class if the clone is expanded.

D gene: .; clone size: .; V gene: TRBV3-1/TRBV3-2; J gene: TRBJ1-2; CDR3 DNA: TGTGCCAGCAGCCAAGGGCGGGGTTGGGGCTACACCTTC; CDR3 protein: CASSQGRGWGYTF
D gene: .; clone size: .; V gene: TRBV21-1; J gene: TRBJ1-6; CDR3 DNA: TGTGCCAGCAGTCGGGACAGACTTAATTCACCCCTCCACTTT; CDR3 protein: CASSRDRLNSPLHF
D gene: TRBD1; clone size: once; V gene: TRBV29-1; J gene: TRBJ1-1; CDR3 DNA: TGCAGCGTTGTAGAGGGACAGGGGGTAGGTGAAGCTTTCTTT; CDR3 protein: CSVVEGQGVGEAFF
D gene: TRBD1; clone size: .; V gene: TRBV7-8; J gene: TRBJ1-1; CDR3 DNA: TGTGCCAGCAGCTTCCGGACAGGGGGCGAGGGGACTGAAGCTTTCTTT; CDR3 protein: CASSFRTGGEGTEAFF
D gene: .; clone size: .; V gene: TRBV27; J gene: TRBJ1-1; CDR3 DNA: TGTGCCAGCAGTTTTCGGGGGAAAGGGGCTGAAGCTTTCTTT; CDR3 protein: CASSFRGKGAEAFF
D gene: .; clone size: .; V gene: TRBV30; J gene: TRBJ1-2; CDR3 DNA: TGTGCCTGGAGTGCCTCCTCCCTATTAGGCTACACCTTC; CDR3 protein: CAWSASSLLGYTF
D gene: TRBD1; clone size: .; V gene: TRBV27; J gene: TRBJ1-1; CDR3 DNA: TGTGCCAGCAGCTCAGGACAGGGCTATGAAGCTTTCTTT; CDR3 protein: CASSSGQGYEAFF
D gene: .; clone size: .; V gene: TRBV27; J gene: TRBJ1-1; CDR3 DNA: TGTGCCAGAACAGGGATGAACACTGAAGCTTTCTTT; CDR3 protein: CARTGMNTEAFF
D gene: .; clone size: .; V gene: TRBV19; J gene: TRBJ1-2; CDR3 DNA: TGTGCCAGTAGTACTATGACAGTCTACTATGGCTACACCTTC; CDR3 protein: CASSTMTVYYGYTF
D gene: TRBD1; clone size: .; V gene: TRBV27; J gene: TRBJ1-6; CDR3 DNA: TGTGCCAGCAAGGAGGGGGCTGGGAATTCACCCCTCCACTTT; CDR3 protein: CASKEGAGNSPLHF
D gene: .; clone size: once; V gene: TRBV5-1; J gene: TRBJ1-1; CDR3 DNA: TGCGCCAGCAGCACTTTGATGAACACTGAAGCTTTCTTT; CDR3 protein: CASSTLMNTEAFF
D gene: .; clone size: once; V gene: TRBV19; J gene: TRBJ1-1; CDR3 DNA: TGTGCCAGTCATTCTCAGGGTTTCAACACTGAAGCTTTCTTT; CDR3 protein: CASHSQGFNTEAFF
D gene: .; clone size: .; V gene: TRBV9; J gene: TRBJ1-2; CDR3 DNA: TGTGCCAGCAGCGTAGGAGGATCGGATGGCTACACCTTC; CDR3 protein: CASSVGGSDGYTF
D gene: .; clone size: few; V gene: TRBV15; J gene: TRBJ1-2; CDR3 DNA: TGTGCCACCAGCAGATCCCCGAGTAGCTCTGGCTACACCTTC; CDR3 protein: CATSRSPSSSGYTF
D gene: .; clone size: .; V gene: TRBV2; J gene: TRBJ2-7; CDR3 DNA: TGTGCCAGCCGCGGGACAGACCGTAACGAGCAGTACTTC; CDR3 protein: CASRGTDRNEQYF
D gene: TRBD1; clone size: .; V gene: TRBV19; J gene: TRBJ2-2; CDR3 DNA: TGTGCCAGTAGTACCCAGGGGGTAGGGGGGCTGTTTTTT; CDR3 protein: CASSTQGVGGLFF
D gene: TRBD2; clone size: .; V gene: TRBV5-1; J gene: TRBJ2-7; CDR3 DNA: TGCGCCAGCAGCCATGGGGGACTAGCGTTAAGCGAGCAGTACTTC; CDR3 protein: CASSHGGLALSEQYF
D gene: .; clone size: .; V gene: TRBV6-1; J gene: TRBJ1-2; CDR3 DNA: TGTGCCAGCAGTGATGCGGGGGATGGCTACACCTTC; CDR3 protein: CASSDAGDGYTF
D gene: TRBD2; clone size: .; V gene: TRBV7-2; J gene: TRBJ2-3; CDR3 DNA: TGTGCCAGCAGCTTAACCCCTTTAGCGGGAGGTACAGATACGCAGTATTTT; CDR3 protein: CASSLTPLAGGTDTQYF
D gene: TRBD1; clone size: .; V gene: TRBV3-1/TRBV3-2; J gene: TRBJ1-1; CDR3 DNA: TGTGCCAGCAGCCCCTCCGACAGGGAGCGGACTGAAGCTTTCTTT; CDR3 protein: CASSPSDRERTEAFF
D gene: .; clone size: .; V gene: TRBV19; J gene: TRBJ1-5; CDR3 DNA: TGTGCCAGTAATCAGGGGCCCAATCAGCCCCAGCATTTT; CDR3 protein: CASNQGPNQPQHF
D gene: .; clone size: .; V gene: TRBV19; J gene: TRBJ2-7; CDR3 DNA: TGTGCCAGTAGTATGGCCCCCGGGGAGCAGTACTTC; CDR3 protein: CASSMAPGEQYF
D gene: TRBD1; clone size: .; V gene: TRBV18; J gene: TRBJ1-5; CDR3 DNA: TGTGCCAGCTCAACGGGGACAGGGGGACAGCCCCAGCATTTT; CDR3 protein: CASSTGTGGQPQHF
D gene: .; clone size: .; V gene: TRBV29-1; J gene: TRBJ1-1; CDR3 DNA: TGCAGCGTTGACGCAGGGCGTCGTGGGACTGAAGCTTTCTTT; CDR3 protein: CSVDAGRRGTEAFF
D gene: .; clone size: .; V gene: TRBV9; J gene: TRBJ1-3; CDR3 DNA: TGTGCCAGCAGCGGAATGCTGTGGGGGGGGGCCATATATTTT; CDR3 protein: CASSGMLWGGAIYF
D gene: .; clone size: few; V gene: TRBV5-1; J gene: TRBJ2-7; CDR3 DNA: TGCGCCAGCAGCGTCGAGAGCGGACAGTCCTACGAGCAGTACTTC; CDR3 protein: CASSVESGQSYEQYF
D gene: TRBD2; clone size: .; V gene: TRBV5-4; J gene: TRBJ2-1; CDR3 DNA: TGTGCCAGCAGCTTGCTAGGTAGCGGGAGGAATGAGCAGTTCTTC; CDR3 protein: CASSLLGSGRNEQFF
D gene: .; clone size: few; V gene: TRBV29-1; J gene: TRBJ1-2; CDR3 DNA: TGCAGCGTTAAGGGGATGGGTAACTATGGCTACACCTTC; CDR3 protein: CSVKGMGNYGYTF
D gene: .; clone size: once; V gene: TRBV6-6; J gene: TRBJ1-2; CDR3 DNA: TGTGCCAGCAGTTACTCGGGCGGGAACAACTATGGCTACACCTTC; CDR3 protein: CASSYSGGNNYGYTF
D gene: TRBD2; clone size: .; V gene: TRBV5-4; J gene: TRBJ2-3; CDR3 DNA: TGTGCCAGCAGCTCAAAGCGGGAGGGGGACACAGATACGCAGTATTTT; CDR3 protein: CASSSKREGDTDTQYF
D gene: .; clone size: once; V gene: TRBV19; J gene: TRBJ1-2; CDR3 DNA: TGTGCCAGTAGTATAGGAGGCAGCTATAACTATGGCTACACCTTC; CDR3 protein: CASSIGGSYNYGYTF
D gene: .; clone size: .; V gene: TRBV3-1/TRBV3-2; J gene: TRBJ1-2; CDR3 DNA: TGTGCCAGCAGCCAAGGAACAGGGCTGTATGGCTACACCTTC; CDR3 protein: CASSQGTGLYGYTF
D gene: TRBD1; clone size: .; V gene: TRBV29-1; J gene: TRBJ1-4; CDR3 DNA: TGCAGCGTCACTACCGGGACAGGGACTGAAAAACTGTTTTTT; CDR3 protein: CSVTTGTGTEKLFF
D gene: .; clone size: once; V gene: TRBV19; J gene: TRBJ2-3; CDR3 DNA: TGTGCCAGTAGGACCCCAGCGGTAGATACGCAGTATTTT; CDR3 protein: CASRTPAVDTQYF
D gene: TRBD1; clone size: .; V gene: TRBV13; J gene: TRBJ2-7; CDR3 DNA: TGTGCCAGCAGCCGCGGGACAGGGATAAACTCCTACGAGCAGTACTTC; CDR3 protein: CASSRGTGINSYEQYF
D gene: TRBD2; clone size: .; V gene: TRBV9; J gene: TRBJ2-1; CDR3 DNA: TGTGCCAGCAGCGTAGGGACTAGCGGGAGCTCCTACAATGAGCAGTTCTTC; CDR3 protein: CASSVGTSGSSYNEQFF
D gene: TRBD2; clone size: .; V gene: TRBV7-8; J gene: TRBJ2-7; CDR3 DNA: TGTGCCAGCAGCTTAGCCGGCGGGAGCTACGAGCAGTACTTC; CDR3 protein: CASSLAGGSYEQYF
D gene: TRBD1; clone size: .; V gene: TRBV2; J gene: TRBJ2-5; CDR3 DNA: TGTGCGGGAGGGACAGGGGAGACCCAGTACTTC; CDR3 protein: CAGGTGETQYF
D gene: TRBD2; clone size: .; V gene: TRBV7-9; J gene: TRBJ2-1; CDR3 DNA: TGTGCCAGCAGCCCGGGACTAGCCCAATACAATGAGCAGTTCTTC; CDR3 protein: CASSPGLAQYNEQFF
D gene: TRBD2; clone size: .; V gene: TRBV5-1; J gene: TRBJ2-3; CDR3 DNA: TGCGCCAGCAGCTTGGGACTAGCGAGCACAGATACGCAGTATTTT; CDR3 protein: CASSLGLASTDTQYF
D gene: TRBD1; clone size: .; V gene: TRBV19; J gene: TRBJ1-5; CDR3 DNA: TGTGCCAGTAGCCCTGGACAGGATGCTTGGCCCCAGCATTTT; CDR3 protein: CASSPGQDAWPQHF
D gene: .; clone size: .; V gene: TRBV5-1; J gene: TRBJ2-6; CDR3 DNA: TGCGCCAGCAGCCCTCTTTGGGGCGACTCTGGGGCCAACGTCCTGACTTTC; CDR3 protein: CASSPLWGDSGANVLTF
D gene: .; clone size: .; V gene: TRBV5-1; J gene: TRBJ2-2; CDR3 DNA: TGCGCCAGCAGCTTGGAACAGGGCGTCGGGGAGCTGTTTTTT; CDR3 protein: CASSLEQGVGELFF
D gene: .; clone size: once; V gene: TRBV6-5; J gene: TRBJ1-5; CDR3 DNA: TGTGCCAGCAGCGAGGTCTCAACTCAGCCCCAGCATTTT; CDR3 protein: CASSEVSTQPQHF
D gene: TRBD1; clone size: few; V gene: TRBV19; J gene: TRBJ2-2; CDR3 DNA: TGTGCCAGTAGTGAGGGACAGGGATACACCGGGGAGCTGTTTTTT; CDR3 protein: CASSEGQGYTGELFF
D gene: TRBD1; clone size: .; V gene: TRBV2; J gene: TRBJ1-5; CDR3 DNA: TGTGCCAGCAGTGGAGGACAGGGTGATCAGCCCCAGCATTTT; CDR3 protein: CASSGGQGDQPQHF
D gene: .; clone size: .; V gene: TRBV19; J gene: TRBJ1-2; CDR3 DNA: TGTGCCAGTAGTATAGATCTATCAGGGAATGGCTACACCTTC; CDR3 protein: CASSIDLSGNGYTF
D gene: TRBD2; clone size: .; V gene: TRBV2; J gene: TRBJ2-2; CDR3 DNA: TGTGCCAGCAGTGGTGCGGGAGGGCACACCGGGGAGCTGTTTTTT; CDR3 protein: CASSGAGGHTGELFF
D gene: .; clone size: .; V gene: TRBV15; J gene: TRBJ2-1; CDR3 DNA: TGTGCCACCAGCAGAGACAGTGGAGGACTCGGCAATGAGCAGTTCTTC; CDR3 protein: CATSRDSGGLGNEQFF
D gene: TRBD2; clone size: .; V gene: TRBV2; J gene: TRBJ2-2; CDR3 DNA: TGTGCCAGCAGCGGTCCTGGGACTAGCGGACTCACCGGGGAGCTGTTTTTT; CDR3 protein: CASSGPGTSGLTGELFF
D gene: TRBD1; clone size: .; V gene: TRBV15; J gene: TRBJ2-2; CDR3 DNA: TGTGCCACCAGCAGAGATAAAGGACAGGGACGAAGCGGGGAGCTGTTTTTT; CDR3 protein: CATSRDKGQGRSGELFF
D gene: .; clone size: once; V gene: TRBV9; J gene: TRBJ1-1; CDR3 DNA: TGTGCCAGCAGCGCGATAGGCGGGGTTGAGACTGAAGCTTTCTTT; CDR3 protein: CASSAIGGVETEAFF
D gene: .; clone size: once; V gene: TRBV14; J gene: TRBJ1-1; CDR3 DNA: TGTGCCAGCAGCCCTGGGTTACAGAAGAACACTGAAGCTTTCTTT; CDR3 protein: CASSPGLQKNTEAFF
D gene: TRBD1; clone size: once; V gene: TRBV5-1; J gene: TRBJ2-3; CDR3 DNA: TGCGCCAGCAGCCCCGCCGGGACAGGGACCACAGATACGCAGTATTTT; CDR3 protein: CASSPAGTGTTDTQYF
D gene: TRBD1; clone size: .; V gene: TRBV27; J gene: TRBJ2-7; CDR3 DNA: TGTGCCAGCAGACAAGGACAGGAGATTCCCTACGAGCAGTACTTC; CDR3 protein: CASRQGQEIPYEQYF
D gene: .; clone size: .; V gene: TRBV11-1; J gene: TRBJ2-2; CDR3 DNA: TGTGCCAGCAGCCGTGCACAGGCAGGCGGGGCCGGGGAGCTGTTTTTT; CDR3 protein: CASSRAQAGGAGELFF
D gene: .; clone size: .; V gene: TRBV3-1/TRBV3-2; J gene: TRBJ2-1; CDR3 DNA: TGTGCCAGCAGCCAAGTGGGAGCTGAGCAGTTCTTC; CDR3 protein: CASSQVGAEQFF
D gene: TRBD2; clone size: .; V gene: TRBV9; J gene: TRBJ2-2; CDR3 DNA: TGTGCCAGCAGCGTAGTGGGTAGCGGGACCGGGGAGCTGTTTTTT; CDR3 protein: CASSVVGSGTGELFF